One and the same sample provided the 16 T cell receptor beta chains below, sequenced in a study of control samples from healthy donors and cancer patients. Only in-frame clones appear in the TCRdb table, and some are missing; sequencing was by immunoSEQ multiplex PCR. Of fewer than 250,000 clones listed, 91% are singletons. Sequenced material: blood. The origin of the receptors is a man younger than 40 in good health.

The chain recombines TRBV7-8 with TRBJ2-2, with unresolved D. CDR1 is SGHVS and CDR2 is FQNEAQ in the germline V gene. The V end was cut by 0 bases, the J end by 6 bases, with 8 bases between. The CDR3 has 14 residues. CDR3 DNA sequence: TGTGCCAGCAGCTTAGCTATAGGGTCCGGGGAGCTGTTTTTT. It specifies CASSLAIGSGELFF.

This sequence joins TRBV6-1 and TRBJ2-1; 7 nucleotides align to TRBD1. The CDR3 length is 15 residues. The germline V gene encodes CDR1 MNHNS and CDR2 SASEGT. Unmatched junction bases numbered 6, after V lost 3 bases and J lost 4 bases. The CDR3 DNA follows: TGTGCCAGCAGTGACCCACCGACAGGGTACAATGAGCAGTTCTTC. Its translation: CASSDPPTGYNEQFF.

The J gene is TRBJ2-1, the V gene TRBV10-3, with TRBD2 matching 7 bases. The V and J ends lost 4 bases and 6 bases, in that order; junction bases with no gene match: 0. The CDR3 loop spans 12 amino acids. In germline, CDR1 is ENHRY, CDR2 SYGVKD. CDR3 amino acids: CAISGTSNEQFF. CDR3 bases: TGTGCCATCAGTGGGACTAGCAATGAGCAGTTCTTC.

The V call is TRBV30, the J call TRBJ2-2; the match to TRBD1 covers 7 bases. Trimming cost V 4 bases and J 6 bases; bases outside gene matches: 5. Germline assignment: CDR1 GTSNPN and CDR2 SVGIG (reference sequence). This CDR3 comprises 13 residues. The CDR3 DNA reads TGTGCCTGGAAGCAGGGGGTGTCCGGGGAGCTGTTTTTT. Encoded protein: CAWKQGVSGELFF.

The sample holds a few counts of this clone. This chain uses TRBV28 with TRBJ2-7; D gene uncertain. The CDR3 extends over 14 amino acids. Germline CDR1 and CDR2: MDHEN and SYDVKM. Between the trimmed V and J ends, which lost 4 bases and 3 bases, there was a span of 13 bases. CDR3 residues: CASSSGQTVYEQYF. CDR3 nucleotides: TGTGCCAGCAGTTCTGGGCAGACCGTCTACGAGCAGTACTTC.

The chain couples TRBV5-1 to TRBJ2-5, with TRBD2 identical over 9 bases. The CDR3 is made up of 15 amino acids. The J segment lost 2 bases and the V segment lost 1 base, leaving 3 bases of the junction unmatched. Germline V lookup: CDR1 SGHRS, CDR2 YFSETQ. CDR3 coding DNA: TGCGCCAGCAGCTTGACTAGCGGGCCGCAAGAGACCCAGTACTTC. Amino acids: CASSLTSGPQETQYF.

The rearrangement uses TRBV11-3 and TRBJ2-6, with D unresolved. The CDR3 runs to 14 residues. Trimming stripped 5 bases from V and 4 bases from J, with 9 bases between. The germline V gene has CDR1 SGHNT and CDR2 YENEEA. The CDR3 region is CASSSTTGANVLTF. In DNA, the CDR3 is TGTGCCAGCAGCAGCACTACGGGGGCCAACGTCCTGACTTTC.

The V call is TRBV19, the J call TRBJ1-1; D not resolved. V was pared by 4 bases and J by 0 bases, with 12 bases between. The CDR3 totals 15 residues. Germline V gene sequence: CDR1 LNHDA, CDR2 SQIVND (reference sequence). CDR3: CASSTDGGVNTEAFF. The CDR3 nucleotides are TGTGCCAGTAGTACGGATGGCGGGGTGAACACTGAAGCTTTCTTT.

This chain links TRBV7-2 with TRBJ1-1; TRBD1 matches 8 bases. CDR1 and CDR2 (germline): SGHTA, FQGNSA. This CDR3 has 14 amino acids. Losses at the gene ends were 2 bases for V and 7 bases for J; bases not matched to a gene: 6. The CDR3 sequence: CASSLIRGRNEAFF. CDR3 bases: TGTGCCAGCAGCTTAATCAGGGGGCGGAATGAAGCTTTCTTT.

This chain connects TRBV10-2 to TRBJ2-5, with D possibly TRBD2 on 6 matching bases. The germline V and J ends were trimmed by 4 bases and 7 bases, with 13 bases remaining between them. CDR3 length: 13 residues. Germline V CDR1 and CDR2: WSHSY, SAAADI. The CDR3 region is CASSGDPRGTQYF. CDR3 bases: TGCGCCAGCAGTGGGGACCCGCGGGGGACCCAGTACTTC.

CDR3 in DNA: TGTGCCAGCAGTTTAGCATGGGGGAACGAGCAGTACTTC. Residues: CASSLAWGNEQYF. The chain uses TRBV12-3 or TRBV12-4 and TRBJ2-7, with D perhaps matching TRBD1 or TRBD2 (5 bases each). This CDR3 spans 13 amino acids. The V end lost 0 bases, the J end lost 5 bases, and 8 bases lay between the germline ends.

This chain uses TRBV5-1 with TRBJ1-3; D is undetermined. Germline V CDR1 and CDR2: SGHRS, YFSETQ. Trimming removed 3 bases from V and 4 bases from J, with 8 bases in between. This CDR3 has 13 amino acids. In DNA form, the CDR3 reads TGCGCCAGCAGCTACAGTGCGGGAAACACCATATATTTT. Protein sequence: CASSYSAGNTIYF.

The V and J genes are TRBV27 and TRBJ1-1; weak D call: TRBD1 (6 bases). The germline V and J ends were trimmed by 8 bases and 11 bases, with 21 bases remaining between them. CDR1 and CDR2 (germline): MNHEY, SMNVEV (reference sequence). This CDR3 is 13 amino acids long. The CDR3 bases are TGTGCCAGCCTACCAACGACAGGTGCTTTTGCTTTCTTT. This encodes CASLPTTGAFAFF.

This rearrangement joins TRBV5-4 to TRBJ1-2; D perhaps matches TRBD1 (5 bases). Trimming stripped 0 bases from V and 3 bases from J, with 6 bases between. CDR3 length: 13 amino acids. CDR1 and CDR2 (germline): SGHNT, YYREEE (reference sequence). The CDR3 protein is CASSLGGDYGYTF. The CDR3, as DNA: TGTGCCAGCAGCTTGGGAGGGGACTATGGCTACACCTTC. Based on the CDR3 plus reference TRBV5-4 and TRBJ1-2, the full variable domain is ETGVTQSPTHLIKTRGQQVTLRCSSQSGHNTVSWYQQALGQGPQFIFQYYREEENGRGNFPPRFSGLQFPNYSSELNVNALELDDSALYLCASSLGGDYGYTFGSGTRLTVV.

Remarks on this clone: Distinct nucleotide sequences in the sample also encode this CDR3. V is TRBV2 and J is TRBJ1-1; 7 bases fit TRBD1. The CDR3 sequence is 13 residues long. Germline V gene sequence: CDR1 SNHLY, CDR2 FYNNEI. V was clipped by 4 bases and J by 5 bases; unmatched bases: 4. The CDR3 nucleotides are TGTGCCAGCAGTGGGACAGGAGGAACTGAAGCTTTCTTT. The encoded protein is CASSGTGGTEAFF.

This clone was detected once. This rearrangement joins TRBV11-3 to TRBJ1-3, with a possible D match to TRBD1 (6 bases). CDR1 is SGHNT and CDR2 is YENEEA in the germline V gene. Trimming removed 4 bases at V and 3 bases at J, with 10 bases between. The CDR3 contains 14 residues. Written as DNA, the CDR3 is TGTGCCAGCAGCTATACAGGGCTTGGAAACACCATATATTTT. This gives the protein CASSYTGLGNTIYF.